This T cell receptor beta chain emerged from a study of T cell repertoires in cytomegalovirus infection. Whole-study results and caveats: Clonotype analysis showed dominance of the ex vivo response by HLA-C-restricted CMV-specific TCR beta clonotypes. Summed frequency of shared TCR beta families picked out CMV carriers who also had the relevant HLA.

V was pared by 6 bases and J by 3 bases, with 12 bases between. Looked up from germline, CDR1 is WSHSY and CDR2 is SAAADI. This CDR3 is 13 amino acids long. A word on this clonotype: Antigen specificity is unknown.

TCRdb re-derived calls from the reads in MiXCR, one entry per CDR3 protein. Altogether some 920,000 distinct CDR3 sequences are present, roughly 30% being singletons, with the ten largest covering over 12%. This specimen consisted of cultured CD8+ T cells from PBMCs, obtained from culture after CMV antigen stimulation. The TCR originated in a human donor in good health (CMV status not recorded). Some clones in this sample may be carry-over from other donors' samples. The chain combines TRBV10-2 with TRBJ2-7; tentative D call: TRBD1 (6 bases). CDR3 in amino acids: CASSVGTFYEQYF. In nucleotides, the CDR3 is TGCGCCAGCAGCGTCGGGACATTCTACGAGCAGTACTTC.